A single sample is the source of the 19 T cell receptor beta chains below, sequenced in a study of shared clonotypes between healthy human individuals. Measured with immunoSEQ multiplex PCR; TCRdb has only the in-frame clones, and not every one. The sample has 2 million to 2.5 million clones; more than 85% are singletons. The sample comprised naive CD4+ T cells from PBMCs. Subset here: CD45RA+ positively selected. The receptors stem from a man in his late teens or twenties in good health. Some clones in this sample may be carry-over from other donors' samples.

CDR3 nucleotide sequence: TGTGCCAGCAGTTTAGGGCTACCCAGGGGTTACACCGGGGAGCTGTTTTTT. The encoded protein is CASSLGLPRGYTGELFF. The gene calls are TRBV27 and TRBJ2-2, with D possibly being TRBD1 (6 bases). The CDR3 runs 17 residues. V lost 2 bases and J lost 3, with 16 bases in between. Germline assignment: CDR1 MNHEY and CDR2 SMNVEV (reference sequence).

Turning to this clone: Other nucleotide sequences from this sample produce the same CDR3. The chain's CDR3 is CAISESSDTQYF. CDR3 nucleotide sequence: TGTGCCATCAGTGAGTCTTCAGATACGCAGTATTTT. The chain carries TRBV10-3 and TRBJ2-3; D is uncertain. Germline CDR1 reads ENHRY; CDR2 reads SYGVKD. Trimming stripped 0 bases from V and 4 bases from J, with 2 bases between. The CDR3 spans 12 residues.

V and J are TRBV5-1 and TRBJ2-1; weak D call: TRBD2 (6 bases). The CDR3 totals 16 residues. The V end was cut by 0 bases, the J end by 4 bases, with 14 bases between. Germline V gene lookup returns CDR1 SGHRS and CDR2 YFSETQ. The CDR3 region has the DNA TGCGCCAGCAGCTTGGTGGGGGGAAAGGGTTACAATGAGCAGTTCTTC. This translates into CASSLVGGKGYNEQFF.

The V and J genes are TRBV28 and TRBJ1-2; D may be TRBD1 (6 bases). The V gene lost 4 bases and the J gene lost 4 bases, with 22 bases spanning the gap. CDR3 size: 17 residues. CDR1 is MDHEN, CDR2 SYDVKM, per germline. CDR3 sequence: CASSSPSGAIGGYGYTF. CDR3 sequence (DNA): TGTGCCAGCAGTTCCCCGTCAGGGGCCATAGGAGGCTATGGCTACACCTTC.

V and J are TRBV28 and TRBJ1-2; D might be TRBD1 (6 bases). CDR3 length: 16 residues. V was pared by 5 bases and J by 5 bases, with 21 bases between. Germline CDR1 and CDR2: MDHEN and SYDVKM. The CDR3 reads CASSTPDRTPGYGYTF. The CDR3 nucleotides are TGTGCCAGCAGTACACCTGACAGGACGCCTGGGTATGGCTACACCTTC.

As concerns this clone: Other DNA sequences of this sample code for an identical CDR3. The V and J genes are TRBV27 and TRBJ1-1; TRBD1 matches at 7 bases. After removal of 5 bases from V and 1 base from J, the junction contained 4 bases not matched to a gene. The CDR3 is 14 residues long. Looked up from germline, CDR1 is MNHEY and CDR2 is SMNVEV (reference sequence). This chain's CDR3 is CASSRQGANTEAFF. CDR3 bases: TGTGCCAGCAGTCGACAGGGAGCGAACACTGAAGCTTTCTTT.

This clone showed up just once. The rearrangement joins TRBV28 to TRBJ2-5; no clear D gene. The germline CDR1 and CDR2 sequences are MDHEN and SYDVKM. This CDR3 contains 14 residues. V was shortened by 7 bases and J by 4 bases, with 16 bases between the two germline ends. Here the CDR3 DNA reads TGTGCCAGCATCGAGAGTGGTATGCGAGAGACCCAGTACTTC. Translated: CASIESGMRETQYF.

This sequence joins TRBV9 and TRBJ2-5; 8 nucleotides match TRBD2. The ends lost 2 bases at V and 5 bases at J; junction bases unmatched: 5. Germline CDR1 is SGDLS and CDR2 is YYNGEE. The CDR3 consists of 14 residues. The CDR3 spells CASSVDGGEETQYF. CDR3 coding DNA: TGTGCCAGCAGCGTTGACGGGGGGGAGGAGACCCAGTACTTC.

Of note for this clone: At one end the junction does not follow the germline gene, possibly because of a read error. This rearrangement joins TRBV27 to TRBJ2-1; 7 positions agree with TRBD2. Germline V gene data show CDR1 as MNHEY and CDR2 as SMNVEV (reference sequence). This CDR3 contains 16 residues. The DNA of the CDR3 is TGTGCCAGCAGTCTATCCGGGACTACCCATCCCAGTGAGCAGTTCTTC. Protein: CASSLSGTTHPSEQFF.

The chain has TRBV28 and TRBJ1-2; 7 bases align to TRBD1. The CDR3 totals 13 residues. V shed 4 bases, J shed 4 bases, and the junction held 3 bases outside the gene matches. Germline values: CDR1 MDHEN, CDR2 SYDVKM. CDR3 protein: CASSYRGLYGYTF. CDR3 sequence (DNA): TGTGCCAGCAGTTACAGGGGACTCTATGGCTACACCTTC.

J is TRBJ1-2 and V is TRBV28; D remains ambiguous. V shed 6 bases and J shed 7 bases, with 27 bases lying between them. The CDR3 totals 17 residues. Germline loops: CDR1 MDHEN, CDR2 SYDVKM. The DNA of the CDR3 is TGTGCCAGCAGCCCAGGATCTGGTGCCGGAATTACGTTTGGCTACACCTTC. Protein product: CASSPGSGAGITFGYTF.

Written as DNA, the CDR3 is TGTGCCTGGGCAGGGGTTCCTAATGAAAAACTGTTTTTT. It is translated as CAWAGVPNEKLFF. The chain recombines TRBV30 with TRBJ1-4; possible D gene TRBD1, 6 bases. The CDR3 has 13 residues. Trimming left V 5 bases short and J 3 bases short, with 10 bases between. Germline CDR1 is GTSNPN and CDR2 is SVGIG (reference sequence).

For this clone: This is likely a read error, given that the CDR3 carries no conserved phenylalanine or tryptophan at its end. No DNA is shown, since the ends of the CDR3 on it are uncertain; the CDR3 is the one TCRdb lists. The J gene is TRBJ1-2, the V gene TRBV30; whether TRBD1, the table's D call, matches the DNA was not checked. Including both end residues, the CDR3 is 11 amino acids long. In germline, CDR1 is GTSNPN, CDR2 SVGIG (reference sequence). CDR3 amino acids: CAWSPGQGLFV.

This sequence joins TRBV7-2 and TRBJ2-5; D may be TRBD1 (5 bases). Germline CDR1 is SGHTA and CDR2 is FQGNSA. V gave up 2 bases and J gave up 1 base, with 11 bases separating them. This CDR3 contains 15 residues. Here the CDR3 reads CASSLYRTLQETQYF. The CDR3 nucleotides read TGTGCCAGCAGCTTATACAGGACCCTCCAAGAGACCCAGTACTTC.

The table lists this clone with a count of one. Other DNA sequences in this specimen translate into the identical CDR3. The chain employs TRBV30 and TRBJ2-5, with D unresolved. Germline V gene data show CDR1 as GTSNPN and CDR2 as SVGIG (reference sequence). Trimming took off 0 bases at V and 7 bases at J, with 6 bases between the two ends. This CDR3 is 11 amino acids long. CDR3 region: CAWSVLGTQYF. CDR3 in DNA: TGTGCCTGGAGTGTATTGGGGACCCAGTACTTC.

The chain uses TRBV9 and TRBJ2-6, with D perhaps assigned TRBD1 or TRBD2 (5 bases each). Germline CDR1 and CDR2: SGDLS and YYNGEE. V lost 3 bases, J lost 0 bases, and 13 bases lay in between. CDR3 length: 17 residues. The DNA of the CDR3 is TGTGCCAGCAGCGGTAGGGACCGGGGCTCTGGGGCCAACGTCCTGACTTTC. It specifies CASSGRDRGSGANVLTF.

J is TRBJ2-7 and V is TRBV15, with 7 bases identical to TRBD1. The CDR3 length is 15 residues. CDR1 LNHNV and CDR2 YYDKDF come from the germline V gene (reference sequence). The V and J ends lost 2 bases and 0 bases, in that order; junction bases with no gene match: 4. The CDR3 is CATSRPDRVSYEQYF. As DNA, the CDR3 is TGTGCCACCAGCAGACCCGACAGGGTCTCCTACGAGCAGTACTTC.

This chain uses TRBV4-1 with TRBJ2-7, with 8 bases that match TRBD1. Germline V lookup: CDR1 MGHRA, CDR2 YSYEKL. V dropped 1 base and J dropped 5; count of bases not matched to a gene: 4. This CDR3 spans 14 amino acids. DNA of the CDR3: TGCGCCAGCAGCCAAGGGACAGGGTCTAACGAGCAGTACTTC. Translated: CASSQGTGSNEQYF.

As for this clone: The same CDR3 arises from other DNA sequences in this sample as well. The genes are TRBV7-2 and TRBJ2-1; 8 bases align to TRBD2. The trim removed 2 bases at V and 1 base at J, leaving 1 base unmatched. This CDR3 is 15 amino acids long. CDR1 is SGHTA, CDR2 FQGNSA, per germline. The CDR3 spells CASSLSSGSYNEQFF. CDR3 nucleotides: TGTGCCAGCAGCTTATCTAGCGGGTCCTACAATGAGCAGTTCTTC.